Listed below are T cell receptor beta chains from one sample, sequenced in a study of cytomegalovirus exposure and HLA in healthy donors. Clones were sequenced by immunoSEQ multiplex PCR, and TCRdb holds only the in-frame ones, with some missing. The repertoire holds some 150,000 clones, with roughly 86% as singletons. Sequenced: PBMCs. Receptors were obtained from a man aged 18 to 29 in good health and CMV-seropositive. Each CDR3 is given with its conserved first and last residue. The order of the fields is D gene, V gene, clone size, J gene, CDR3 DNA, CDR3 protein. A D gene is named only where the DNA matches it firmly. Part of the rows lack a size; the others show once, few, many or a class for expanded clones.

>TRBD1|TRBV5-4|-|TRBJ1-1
TGTGCCAGCAGCCGGGACAGGACTGAAGCTTTCTTT
CASSRDRTEAFF
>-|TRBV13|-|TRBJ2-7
TGTGCCAGCAGCACCCGTCAGGGGCCAAACCCCCAGTACGAGCAGTACTTC
CASSTRQGPNPQYEQYF
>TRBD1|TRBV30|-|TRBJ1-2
TGTGCCTGGAGTGGGGGACAGGGCTACTATGGCTACACCTTC
CAWSGGQGYYGYTF
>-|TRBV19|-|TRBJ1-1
TGTGCCAGTAGTATCTTCGGGGGGAACACTGAAGCTTTCTTT
CASSIFGGNTEAFF
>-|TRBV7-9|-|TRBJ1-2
TGTGCCAGCAGCTTAGGTACGGGACAAGTCTATGGCTACACCTTC
CASSLGTGQVYGYTF
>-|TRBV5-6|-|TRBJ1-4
TGTGCCAGCAGCTTGGCCGGGGGTAGTGAAAAACTGTTTTTT
CASSLAGGSEKLFF
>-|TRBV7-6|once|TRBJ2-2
TGTGCCAGCCGACCTTCTAGCGCGAACACCGGGGAGCTGTTTTTT
CASRPSSANTGELFF
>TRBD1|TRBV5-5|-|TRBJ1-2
TGTGCCAGCAGCTTAGGACAGGGGGCGGGCGGCTACACCTTC
CASSLGQGAGGYTF
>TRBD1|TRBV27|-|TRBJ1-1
TGTGCCAGCGGACTTCAGGGGGGTTGGAACACTGAAGCTTTCTTT
CASGLQGGWNTEAFF
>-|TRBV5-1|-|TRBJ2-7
TGCGCCAGCAGTCCAGCCGGGACACTTTCCTACGAGCAGTACTTC
CASSPAGTLSYEQYF
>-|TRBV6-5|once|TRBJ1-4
TGTGCCTCCATGCGGGGGCAGAATGAAAAACTGTTTTTT
CASMRGQNEKLFF
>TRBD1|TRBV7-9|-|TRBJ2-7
TGTGCCAGCAGCCCTCGGACAGGGGACTCCTACGAGCAGTACTTC
CASSPRTGDSYEQYF
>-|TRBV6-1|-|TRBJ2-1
TGTGCCACCTTGTGGGGGGACAATGAGCAGTTCTTC
CATLWGDNEQFF
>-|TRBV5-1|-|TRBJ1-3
TGCGCCAGCTCCACGCAGCCGGGATCCGGAAACACCATATATTTT
CASSTQPGSGNTIYF
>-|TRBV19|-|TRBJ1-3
TGTGCCAGTAGTATTACAGGCTCTGGAAACACCATATATTTT
CASSITGSGNTIYF
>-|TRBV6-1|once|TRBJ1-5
TGTGCCAGCAGGCCGGTTAATAGCAATCAGCCCCAGCATTTT
CASRPVNSNQPQHF
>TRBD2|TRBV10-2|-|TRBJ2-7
TGCGCCAGCAGACCGGGACTAGTTTACGAGCAGTACTTC
CASRPGLVYEQYF
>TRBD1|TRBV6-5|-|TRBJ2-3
TGTGCCAGCAGACGTCGAGGACAGGGGAGAGATACGCAGTATTTT
CASRRRGQGRDTQYF
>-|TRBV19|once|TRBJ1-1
TGTGCCAGTAGTTCCGCCAGTGAAGCTTTCTTT
CASSSASEAFF
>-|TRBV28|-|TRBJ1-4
TGTGCCAGCAGTTTAGTGGGGGTCCGGGGGGAACTGTTTTTT
CASSLVGVRGELFF
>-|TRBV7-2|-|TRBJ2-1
TGTGCCAGCAGCTTAGCAAAGGGGGATGAGCAGTTCTTC
CASSLAKGDEQFF
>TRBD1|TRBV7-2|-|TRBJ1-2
TGTGCCAGCAGCCGGACAGGGGTTGGGTATGGCTACACCTTC
CASSRTGVGYGYTF
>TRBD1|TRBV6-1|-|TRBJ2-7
TGTGCCAGCAGTGGCGGACAGGGGACTTCGCCCTCCTACGAGCAGTACTTC
CASSGGQGTSPSYEQYF
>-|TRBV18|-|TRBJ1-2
TGTGCCAGCTCACCACCGATGGCAGGGTCGTCGGAGAGCTATGGCTACACCTTC
CASSPPMAGSSESYGYTF
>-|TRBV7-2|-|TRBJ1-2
TGTGCCAGCAGCTTACGGAGGAATTCGATGGGCTACACCTTC
CASSLRRNSMGYTF
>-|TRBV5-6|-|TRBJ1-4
TGTGCCAGCAGCCTATCTGTGGGGAGTGCAACTAATGAAAAACTGTTTTTT
CASSLSVGSATNEKLFF
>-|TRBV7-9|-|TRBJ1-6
TGTGCCAGCAGCTTAGCCATGGGGAGGGATTCACCCCTCCACTTT
CASSLAMGRDSPLHF
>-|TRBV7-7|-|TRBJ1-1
TGTGCCAGCAGCTTAGATAGGGGTCAGAACACTGAAGCTTTCTTT
CASSLDRGQNTEAFF
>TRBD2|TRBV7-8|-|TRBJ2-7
TGTGCCAGCAGCGAGGAAGGGACTAGCGGGACTTATTCCCGCGAGCAGTACTTC
CASSEEGTSGTYSREQYF
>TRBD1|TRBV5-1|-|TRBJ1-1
TGCGCCAGCAGCTGGGGGACAGGAGTGAACACTGAAGCTTTCTTT
CASSWGTGVNTEAFF
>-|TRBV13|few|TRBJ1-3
TGTGCCAGCAGCAAAGACAGACCTGGAAACACCATATATTTT
CASSKDRPGNTIYF
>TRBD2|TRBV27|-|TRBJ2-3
TGTGCCAGCAGTTGCCTAGCGGGAGATTGTGGTAGCACAGATACGCAGTATTTT
CASSCLAGDCGSTDTQYF
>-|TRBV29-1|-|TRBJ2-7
TGCAGCGTAGGGACTGCGTCCTACGAGCAGTACTTC
CSVGTASYEQYF
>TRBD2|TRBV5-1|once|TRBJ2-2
TGCGCCAGCAGCCCCGGGACTAGCTGGAATCGGGCCGGGGAGCTGTTTTTT
CASSPGTSWNRAGELFF
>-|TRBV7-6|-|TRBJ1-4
TGTGCCAGCAGCCCCACCATTATGGGGGGGACAACTAATGAAAAACTGTTTTTT
CASSPTIMGGTTNEKLFF
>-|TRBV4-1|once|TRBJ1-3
TGCGCCAGCAGCCGGGGGGTAACTGGAAACACCATATATTTT
CASSRGVTGNTIYF
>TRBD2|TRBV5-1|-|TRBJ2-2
TGCGCCAGCAGCTCCTTAGCGGGTCCAAGGGGCACCGGGGAGCTGTTTTTT
CASSSLAGPRGTGELFF
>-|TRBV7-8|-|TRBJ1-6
TGTGCCAGCAGCTTAATCCTTAATTCACCCCTCCACTTT
CASSLILNSPLHF
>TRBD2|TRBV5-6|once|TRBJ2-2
TGTGCCAGCAGCTTTACGGGAGGCTCGAACACCGGGGAGCTGTTTTTT
CASSFTGGSNTGELFF
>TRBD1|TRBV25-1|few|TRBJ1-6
TGTGCCAGCAGCCGTACCGGGACAGATTTCTCACCCCTCCACTTT
CASSRTGTDFSPLHF
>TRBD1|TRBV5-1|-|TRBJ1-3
TGCGCCAGCACCGCAACAGGGGCCGGAAACACCATATATTTT
CASTATGAGNTIYF
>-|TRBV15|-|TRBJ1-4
TGTGCCACCCAAAGGTGGAGGACAACTAATGAAAAACTGTTTTTT
CATQRWRTTNEKLFF
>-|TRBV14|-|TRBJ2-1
TGTGCCAGCAGCCAAGAGATGGGCTATGAGCAGTTCTTC
CASSQEMGYEQFF
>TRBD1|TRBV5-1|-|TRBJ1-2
TGCGCCAGCAGAGGGGGCGGACAGAACTATGGCTACACCTTC
CASRGGGQNYGYTF
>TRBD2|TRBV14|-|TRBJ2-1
TGTGCCAGCAGCCCCCGCGTGACTAGCGGGTCCTACAATGAGCAGTTCTTC
CASSPRVTSGSYNEQFF
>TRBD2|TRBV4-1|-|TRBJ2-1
TGCGCCAGCAGCCAAGATTCCCTGGATGTGACTAGCGGCAATGAGCAGTTCTTC
CASSQDSLDVTSGNEQFF
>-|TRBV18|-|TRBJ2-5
TGTGCCAGCTCACTCGACATTCAGGAGACCCAGTACTTC
CASSLDIQETQYF
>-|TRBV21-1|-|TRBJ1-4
TGTGCCAGCAGCAAAGCGGGACAGGAATCTAAAATCGGTGAAAAACTGTTTTTT
CASSKAGQESKIGEKLFF
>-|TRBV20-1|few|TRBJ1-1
TGCAGTGCCCCGTCGAACACTGAAGCTTTCTTT
CSAPSNTEAFF
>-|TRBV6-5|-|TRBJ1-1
TGTGCCAGCACCGCCGGTGGGGGGGGTGAAGCTTTCTTT
CASTAGGGGEAFF
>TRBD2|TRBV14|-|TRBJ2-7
TGTGCCAGCAGCCGAGCGGGAGTTGGAACCGAGCAGTACTTC
CASSRAGVGTEQYF
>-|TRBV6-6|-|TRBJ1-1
TGTGCCAGCAGCCCAGGGCTTTCAAACACTGAAGCTTTCTTT
CASSPGLSNTEAFF
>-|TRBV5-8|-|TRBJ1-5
TGTGCCAGCAGCTTGTTAGCAGGGGTCTTGAATCAGCCCCAGCATTTT
CASSLLAGVLNQPQHF
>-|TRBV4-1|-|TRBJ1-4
TGCGCCAGCAGCCGTTCAGACGGGACAACTAATGAAAAACTGTTTTTT
CASSRSDGTTNEKLFF